The rows below give T cell receptor beta chains drawn from one sample of a study of blood T cells in healthy people across ages. One entry per CDR3 protein, called by TCRdb with MiXCR from the 5' RACE reads. Among under 800,000 distinct CDR3 sequences listed, roughly 41% were seen once. Source material: blood. These receptor sequences come from a woman aged 55-69 years in good health. The CDR3 runs from the conserved cysteine through the conserved F or W. Each record gives: V gene, clone size, D gene, J gene, CDR3 DNA, CDR3 protein. The D gene is left open where the match is weak. Rows may omit the clone size; those that give it use once, few, many or a size class.

v_gene: TRBV15; abundance: -; d_gene: -; j_gene: TRBJ1-2; CDR3nt: TGTGCCACCAGCAGAGAGGAGACGGTATCGTTTGGCTACACCTTC; CDR3aa: CATSREETVSFGYTF
v_gene: TRBV7-3; abundance: few; d_gene: TRBD2; j_gene: TRBJ2-1; CDR3nt: TGTGCCAGCAGGGCAGGGACTAGCGGGGACCATGAGCAGTTCTTC; CDR3aa: CASRAGTSGDHEQFF
v_gene: TRBV12-3/TRBV12-4; abundance: few; d_gene: -; j_gene: TRBJ2-1; CDR3nt: TGTGCCAGCAGTTTTCAAGCCGACAATGAGCAGTTCTTC; CDR3aa: CASSFQADNEQFF
v_gene: TRBV24-1; abundance: -; d_gene: -; j_gene: TRBJ2-7; CDR3nt: TGTGCCACCAGTGATCCCAACTCCTACGAGCAGTACTTC; CDR3aa: CATSDPNSYEQYF
v_gene: TRBV20-1; abundance: -; d_gene: -; j_gene: TRBJ2-1; CDR3nt: TGCAGTGCTAGAGGAGACCACAGTGACAATGAGCAGTTCTTC; CDR3aa: CSARGDHSDNEQFF
v_gene: TRBV12-5; abundance: few; d_gene: TRBD1; j_gene: TRBJ2-3; CDR3nt: TGTGCTAGTGGCCCGGACAGGGGAGTAGATACGCAGTATTTT; CDR3aa: CASGPDRGVDTQYF
v_gene: TRBV10-3; abundance: -; d_gene: -; j_gene: TRBJ2-7; CDR3nt: TGTGCCATCAGTGAGTCGATCCGTGTCAACGAGCAGTACTTC; CDR3aa: CAISESIRVNEQYF
v_gene: TRBV6-5; abundance: -; d_gene: TRBD2; j_gene: TRBJ2-1; CDR3nt: TGTGCCAGCAGGGATAGCGGGGGCTCCTACAATGAGCAGTTCTTC; CDR3aa: CASRDSGGSYNEQFF
v_gene: TRBV20-1; abundance: -; d_gene: TRBD2; j_gene: TRBJ2-5; CDR3nt: TGCAGTGCTAGACCGCTAGCGGGCTTCCAAGAGACCCAGTACTTC; CDR3aa: CSARPLAGFQETQYF
v_gene: TRBV3-1; abundance: few; d_gene: -; j_gene: TRBJ2-4; CDR3nt: TGTGCCAGCAGCCAAGATTACGTCGACAAAAACATTCAGTACTTC; CDR3aa: CASSQDYVDKNIQYF
v_gene: TRBV12-3/TRBV12-4; abundance: few; d_gene: -; j_gene: TRBJ1-1; CDR3nt: TGTGCCAGCAGCCAGGGATTCGAAGCTTTCTTT; CDR3aa: CASSQGFEAFF
v_gene: TRBV3-1; abundance: many; d_gene: TRBD2; j_gene: TRBJ2-1; CDR3nt: TGTGCCAGCAGCAGGACTAGCGGGGGACTCCATGAGCAGTTCTTC; CDR3aa: CASSRTSGGLHEQFF
v_gene: TRBV5-1; abundance: few; d_gene: -; j_gene: TRBJ2-5; CDR3nt: TGCGCCAGCAGCTTATTACAGTCGGAAGAGACCCAGTACTTC; CDR3aa: CASSLLQSEETQYF
v_gene: TRBV20-1; abundance: -; d_gene: -; j_gene: TRBJ1-5; CDR3nt: TGCAGTGCCCGAGGAGGAATCAATCAGCCCCAGCATTTT; CDR3aa: CSARGGINQPQHF
v_gene: TRBV20-1; abundance: -; d_gene: TRBD2; j_gene: TRBJ2-7; CDR3nt: TGCAGTGTTAGTGCCGAAACTAGCGGTTACAATGAGCAGTACTTC; CDR3aa: CSVSAETSGYNEQYF
v_gene: TRBV20-1; abundance: few; d_gene: TRBD2; j_gene: TRBJ2-1; CDR3nt: TGCAGTGCTAGAGATAGTAGCGGGGGGGGCTACAATGAGCAGTTCTTC; CDR3aa: CSARDSSGGGYNEQFF
v_gene: TRBV12-3/TRBV12-4; abundance: -; d_gene: -; j_gene: TRBJ2-7; CDR3nt: TGTGCCAGCAGTCCCCCGGTCGGCGGGATGGCGGATGAGCGGTACTTC; CDR3aa: CASSPPVGGMADERYF
v_gene: TRBV20-1; abundance: -; d_gene: TRBD2; j_gene: TRBJ2-1; CDR3nt: TGCAGTGCTAGAGAAGGTAGCGGGATTCACAATGAGCAGTTCTTC; CDR3aa: CSAREGSGIHNEQFF
v_gene: TRBV6-1; abundance: -; d_gene: TRBD1; j_gene: TRBJ1-5; CDR3nt: TGTGCCAGCAGGGGGACAGGGGGGCAGCCCCAGCATTTT; CDR3aa: CASRGTGGQPQHF
v_gene: TRBV12-3/TRBV12-4; abundance: -; d_gene: TRBD1; j_gene: TRBJ1-1; CDR3nt: TGTGCCAGCAGTTTCCAGGCAGGGGGCCTGGGCACTGAAGCTTTCTTT; CDR3aa: CASSFQAGGLGTEAFF
v_gene: TRBV29-1; abundance: few; d_gene: -; j_gene: TRBJ2-2; CDR3nt: TGCAGCGTTGAAAAGGGAGGCGGGGAGCTGTTTTTT; CDR3aa: CSVEKGGGELFF
v_gene: TRBV24-1; abundance: few; d_gene: -; j_gene: TRBJ2-1; CDR3nt: TGTGCCACCAGTGATTCCCGGGTCTGGGCCTACAATGAGCAGTTCTTC; CDR3aa: CATSDSRVWAYNEQFF
v_gene: TRBV12-3/TRBV12-4; abundance: few; d_gene: -; j_gene: TRBJ1-2; CDR3nt: TGTGCCAGCAGTTTAGCGCCAGGGACGGATGGCTACACCTTC; CDR3aa: CASSLAPGTDGYTF
v_gene: TRBV7-6; abundance: -; d_gene: -; j_gene: TRBJ2-7; CDR3nt: TGTGCCAGCAGCCCTGGTGGGGTCTACGAGCAGTACTTC; CDR3aa: CASSPGGVYEQYF
v_gene: TRBV6-5; abundance: -; d_gene: TRBD1; j_gene: TRBJ2-6; CDR3nt: TGTGCCAGCAGTTACGGGGAAGGGGGCGCCGGGGCCAACGTCCTGACTTTC; CDR3aa: CASSYGEGGAGANVLTF
v_gene: TRBV4-3; abundance: few; d_gene: -; j_gene: TRBJ2-3; CDR3nt: TGCGCCAGCAGCCAAAACAGGATGGGGACAGATACGCAGTATTTT; CDR3aa: CASSQNRMGTDTQYF
v_gene: TRBV7-9; abundance: -; d_gene: -; j_gene: TRBJ2-5; CDR3nt: TGTGCCAGCAGCTCGGCGGGACAGTTCAATGAGCAGTACTTC; CDR3aa: CASSSAGQFNEQYF
v_gene: TRBV9; abundance: few; d_gene: TRBD2; j_gene: TRBJ2-3; CDR3nt: TGTGCCAGCAGCGTTCAAGCGGGAGCCCGCACAGATACGCAGTATTTT; CDR3aa: CASSVQAGARTDTQYF
v_gene: TRBV29-1; abundance: -; d_gene: -; j_gene: TRBJ2-7; CDR3nt: TGCAGCGCAACACGCGGCCTACTCTCCTACGAGCAGTACTTC; CDR3aa: CSATRGLLSYEQYF
v_gene: TRBV13; abundance: -; d_gene: -; j_gene: TRBJ1-5; CDR3nt: TGTGCCAGAAGCTTCAGGGGAGGGAATCAGCCCCAGCATTTT; CDR3aa: CARSFRGGNQPQHF
v_gene: TRBV10-3; abundance: -; d_gene: -; j_gene: TRBJ2-7; CDR3nt: TGTGCCATCACGTCGGCACAGTCCTCCTACGAGCAGTACTTC; CDR3aa: CAITSAQSSYEQYF
v_gene: TRBV7-2; abundance: -; d_gene: -; j_gene: TRBJ2-2; CDR3nt: TGTGCCAGCAGCTTAGAGGGGAACACCGGGGAGCTGTTTTTT; CDR3aa: CASSLEGNTGELFF
v_gene: TRBV5-1; abundance: few; d_gene: TRBD1; j_gene: TRBJ2-3; CDR3nt: TGCGCCAGCAGCACGACCCGGGACAGGGACACAGATACGCAGTATTTT; CDR3aa: CASSTTRDRDTDTQYF
v_gene: TRBV20-1; abundance: few; d_gene: -; j_gene: TRBJ2-7; CDR3nt: TGCAGTGCTAGAGATACCCGGGTGAGCGAGCAGTACTTC; CDR3aa: CSARDTRVSEQYF
v_gene: TRBV13; abundance: -; d_gene: -; j_gene: TRBJ1-1; CDR3nt: TGTGCCAGCAGCTTAGAGGGCAGGGATGGGACTGAAGCTTTCTTT; CDR3aa: CASSLEGRDGTEAFF
v_gene: TRBV20-1; abundance: many; d_gene: TRBD1; j_gene: TRBJ2-7; CDR3nt: TGCAGTGTTAACAGGGGGGACGAGCAGTACTTC; CDR3aa: CSVNRGDEQYF
v_gene: TRBV11-2; abundance: -; d_gene: -; j_gene: TRBJ2-4; CDR3nt: TGTGCCAGCAGCCCGGGGCTTTCCAAAAACATTCAGTACTTC; CDR3aa: CASSPGLSKNIQYF
v_gene: TRBV3-1; abundance: -; d_gene: -; j_gene: TRBJ2-5; CDR3nt: TGTGCCAGCAGCCAAGAAGGGAGTCGGCAGGAGACCCAGTACTTC; CDR3aa: CASSQEGSRQETQYF
v_gene: TRBV4-2; abundance: -; d_gene: TRBD2; j_gene: TRBJ2-3; CDR3nt: TGTGCCAGCAGCCAAGAGGGACTAGCGGGAGAAGATACGCAGTATTTT; CDR3aa: CASSQEGLAGEDTQYF
v_gene: TRBV10-3; abundance: few; d_gene: TRBD1; j_gene: TRBJ1-1; CDR3nt: TGTGCCATTACCGGGACAGGGCGGACTGAAGCTTTCTTT; CDR3aa: CAITGTGRTEAFF
v_gene: TRBV6-2/TRBV6-3; abundance: -; d_gene: -; j_gene: TRBJ2-1; CDR3nt: TGTGCCAGCAGTTACGAGGAGTACAATGAGCAGTTTTTC; CDR3aa: CASSYEEYNEQFF